What follows describes a single TCR beta chain. What it recognizes is unknown. The CDR3 length is 13 residues. V lost 5 bases to trimming and J lost 3 bases, with 11 bases between them. Germline-derived CDR1 and CDR2 are SGHAT and FQNNGV. The data belong to a study of shared clonotypes between healthy human individuals. Findings and limits, study-wide: Exclusively blood specimens were collected; tissue repertoires likely differ.

CD8 cells classed as naive were CD45RO-negative and positively selected for CCR7, excluding terminally differentiated effector memory CD45RA+ cells. Donors were healthy HIV-negative adults without recent acute infections or vaccinations. Researchers divided each subset's genomic DNA evenly across several immunoSEQ plates. TCRdb's table, derived via immunoSEQ multiplex PCR, lists solely in-frame clones and lacks some. Altogether about 610,000 clones are present, around 96% being singletons, with the ten largest covering roughly 0.1%. Sequenced sample: naive CD8+ T cells sorted from blood. The rearrangement joins TRBV11-2 to TRBJ2-7; D uncertain. This receptor was obtained from a woman aged 25 to 39 in good health. CDR3 sequence: CASSIVLGYEQYF. The CDR3, as DNA: TGTGCCAGCAGCATAGTCCTTGGCTACGAGCAGTACTTC.